Presented here are 27 T cell receptor beta chains from one specimen sequenced in a study of graft-versus-host responses after intestinal transplantation. The assay was immunoSEQ multiplex PCR, and TCRdb's table has in-frame clones only and misses some. The sample comprises 4,800 or so clones, around 70% of which are singletons, and around 38% rests with the top ten. The material was PBMCs, obtained around 560 days after intestinal transplant. The receptors shown here come from a human patient who received an intestinal transplant, so some T cells may come from the graft donor.

The chain uses TRBV6-5 and TRBJ2-7, with D maybe TRBD2 (6 bases). Germline V gives CDR1 MNHEY, CDR2 SVGAGI. Trimming shortened V by 4 bases and J by 5 bases, and 12 bases separated the two germline ends. The CDR3 runs 13 residues. The CDR3 DNA follows: TGTGCCAGCAGTTTAGGAGGGGTAAACGAGCAGTACTTC. It encodes CASSLGGVNEQYF.

In DNA form, the CDR3 reads TGTGCCACCAGTGGGTTGGGCGCTAGCTCCTACGAGCAGTACTTC. It yields the protein CATSGLGASSYEQYF. This rearrangement joins TRBV7-9 to TRBJ2-7; D unresolved. The CDR3 has 15 residues. Germline CDR1 SEHNR, CDR2 FQNEAQ (reference sequence). V lost 10 bases, J lost 0 bases, and 19 bases lay in between.

This chain connects TRBV4-1 to TRBJ1-4, with D unresolved. CDR3 length: 12 residues. The V gene lost 0 bases and the J gene lost 8 bases, with 4 bases spanning the gap. Germline-derived CDR1 and CDR2 are MGHRA and YSYEKL. CDR3 loop: CASSQDGEKLFF. In DNA form, the CDR3 reads TGCGCCAGCAGCCAAGACGGCGAAAAACTGTTTTTT.

This clone was seen only a few times. The gene calls are TRBV7-9 and TRBJ2-3; D call uncertain. Trimming removed 3 bases from V and 4 bases from J, with 5 bases in between. This CDR3 contains 12 residues. In germline, CDR1 is SEHNR, CDR2 FQNEAQ (reference sequence). The CDR3 spells CASSFSPDTQYF. The CDR3 bases are TGTGCCAGCAGCTTCTCGCCAGATACGCAGTATTTT.

The rearrangement joins TRBV4-1 to TRBJ1-1; no definite D call. V was shortened by 0 bases and J by 0 bases, with 14 bases between the two germline ends. In germline, CDR1 is MGHRA, CDR2 YSYEKL. The length of the CDR3 is 17 residues. The CDR3, as DNA: TGCGCCAGCAGCCAAGATATTAGGATCCCCATGAACACTGAAGCTTTCTTT. Translating gives CASSQDIRIPMNTEAFF.

For this clone: Distinct nucleotide sequences in the sample also encode this CDR3. J is TRBJ2-3 and V is TRBV7-8; either TRBD1 or TRBD2 may supply D (5 bases each). Looked up from germline, CDR1 is SGHVS and CDR2 is FQNEAQ. The CDR3 totals 12 residues. V shed 5 bases and J shed 4 bases, with 7 bases lying between them. The CDR3 region has the DNA TGTGCCAGCAGCCTGGGGGCAGATACGCAGTATTTT. It yields the protein CASSLGADTQYF. The full variable domain, in which reference TRBV7-8 and TRBJ2-3 provide the parts outside the CDR3, is GAGVSQSPRYKVAKRGQDVALRCDPISGHVSLFWYQQALGQGPEFLTYFQNEAQLDKSGLPSDRFFAERPEGSVSTLKIQRTQQEDSAVYLCASSLGADTQYFGPGTRLTVL.

This clone was recorded a few times. The gene calls are TRBV6-5 and TRBJ1-4; D call uncertain. The length of the CDR3 is 15 residues. The ends were cut back, 0 bases at V and 0 bases at J, with 5 bases in the middle. The germline CDR1 and CDR2 sequences are MNHEY and SVGAGI. Written as DNA, the CDR3 is TGTGCCAGCAGTTACTCTGGGACAACTAATGAAAAACTGTTTTTT. Its translation is CASSYSGTTNEKLFF.

To note about this clone: Additional DNA sequences in this sample encode the identical CDR3. The chain carries TRBV6-5 and TRBJ2-7; TRBD2 matches at 11 bases. Trimming cost V 0 bases and J 4 bases; bases outside gene matches: 2. The CDR3 has 15 residues. Per germline, CDR1 MNHEY and CDR2 SVGAGI. CDR3 in DNA: TGTGCCAGCAGTTACTCTAGCGGGGGGGCGTACGAGCAGTACTTC. This sequence encodes CASSYSSGGAYEQYF.

This clone is large. The chain joins TRBV6-4 to TRBJ2-1; 11 bases are a match to TRBD1. Germline V CDR1 and CDR2: MRHNA, SNTAGT. The CDR3 is 14 amino acids. Losses at the gene ends were 6 bases for V and 10 bases for J; bases not matched to a gene: 8. CDR3 sequence (DNA): TGTGCCAGCAGCGAGGGACAGGGGGTAGAGGAGCAGTTCTTC. Residues: CASSEGQGVEEQFF.

V gene TRBV27 combines with J gene TRBJ2-5; D possibly uses TRBD1 or TRBD2 (6 bases each). CDR3 size: 14 residues. V was trimmed by 8 bases and J by 5 bases, leaving 18 bases between them. From germline, CDR1 is MNHEY and CDR2 SMNVEV (reference sequence). For the CDR3, the DNA is TGTGCCAGCTTCTTCCACGGGGGCGGGGAGACCCAGTACTTC. The encoded protein is CASFFHGGGETQYF.

The V call is TRBV9, the J call TRBJ2-1, with no clear D. The CDR3 runs 13 residues. CDR1 is SGDLS and CDR2 is YYNGEE in the germline V gene. V lost 1 base and J 10 bases, leaving 12 bases between the germline ends. The CDR3 sequence is CASSVLSDSEQFF. CDR3 coding DNA: TGTGCCAGCAGCGTATTGTCGGATTCCGAGCAGTTCTTC. Full variable domain (remainder filled in from reference TRBV9 and TRBJ2-1): DSGVTQTPKHLITATGQRVTLRCSPRSGDLSVYWYQQSLDQGLQFLIQYYNGEERAKGNILERFSAQQFPDLHSELNLSSLELGDSALYFCASSVLSDSEQFFGPGTRLTVL.

DNA for the CDR3: TGTGCCAGCAGCTTGACAGGGGGAGAAACTGAAGCTTTCTTT. It specifies CASSLTGGETEAFF. This rearrangement joins TRBV7-9 to TRBJ1-1; 9 nucleotides match TRBD1. The germline V gene has CDR1 SEHNR and CDR2 FQNEAQ (reference sequence). The CDR3 is 14 residues long. V lost 3 bases, J lost 5 bases, and 4 bases stayed unmatched.

A few counts support this clone. The chain links TRBV27 to TRBJ1-1; no clear D gene. CDR1 and CDR2 from the germline V gene are MNHEY and SMNVEV (reference sequence). The V end was cut by 3 bases, the J end by 3 bases, with 8 bases between. The CDR3 is 13 residues long. CDR3 amino acids: CASSFREDTEAFF. The CDR3, as DNA: TGTGCCAGCAGTTTTAGGGAGGACACTGAAGCTTTCTTT.

The chain uses TRBV6-1 and TRBJ2-7; possible D gene TRBD1, 5 bases. V was trimmed by 5 bases and J by 3 bases, leaving 14 bases between them. CDR1 and CDR2 from the germline V gene are MNHNS and SASEGT. The CDR3 has 14 amino acids. The CDR3 DNA sequence: TGTGCCAGCAGTCCCTTAACAAGGGGCTACGAGCAGTACTTC. Residues: CASSPLTRGYEQYF.

This clone was observed a single time. The rearrangement joins TRBV29-1 to TRBJ2-1, with 10 bases fitting TRBD1. The V gene's germline CDR1 is SQVTM and CDR2 ANQGSEA. This CDR3 is 14 amino acids long. V gave up 3 bases and J gave up 7 bases; unmatched junction bases: 6. The CDR3 is CSVDPWTGGNEQFF. The CDR3 DNA reads as TGCAGCGTTGATCCGTGGACAGGGGGAAATGAGCAGTTCTTC.

The rearrangement links TRBV4-1 to TRBJ1-1; D unresolved. Germline CDR1 is MGHRA and CDR2 is YSYEKL. V was shortened by 0 bases and J by 2 bases, with 10 bases between the two germline ends. The CDR3 has 15 residues. DNA of the CDR3: TGCGCCAGCAGCCAAGATAGAGAGGCTAACACTGAAGCTTTCTTT. Encoded protein: CASSQDREANTEAFF.

V is TRBV25-1 and J is TRBJ2-3; D call uncertain. Germline V gene data show CDR1 as MGHDK and CDR2 as SYGVNS. The CDR3 is 13 residues long. V lost 5 bases, J lost 2 bases, and 8 bases lay in between. The CDR3 is CASSTKNTDTQYF. The DNA for the CDR3 is TGTGCCAGCAGTACTAAGAACACAGATACGCAGTATTTT. Using reference TRBV25-1 and TRBJ2-3 for the parts outside the CDR3, the full variable domain is EADIYQTPRYLVIGTGKKITLECSQTMGHDKMYWYQQDPGMELHLIHYSYGVNSTEKGDLSSESTVSRIRTEHFPLTLESARPSHTSQYLCASSTKNTDTQYFGPGTRLTVL.

V gene TRBV6-1 combines with J gene TRBJ2-2; the D gene is possibly TRBD2 (7 bases). The CDR3 runs 14 residues. The germline V and J ends were trimmed by 4 bases and 3 bases, with 9 bases remaining between them. Germline-derived CDR1 and CDR2 are MNHNS and SASEGT. The CDR3 nucleotides are TGTGCCAGCAGTGTAGGGGGGGACACCGGGGAGCTGTTTTTT. Translating gives CASSVGGDTGELFF.

This chain uses TRBV5-7 with TRBJ2-5; TRBD1 might be the D (6 bases). Being an ORF, TRBV5-7 has a function that is uncertain. The CDR3 totals 14 residues. V was clipped by 4 bases and J by 0 bases, with 10 bases between them. CDR3 sequence (DNA): TGTGCCAGCAGCCACAGGGTGTACCAAGAGACCCAGTACTTC. As protein: CASSHRVYQETQYF.

The chain is built from TRBV11-2 and TRBJ2-7; 11 nucleotides align to TRBD1. CDR3 length: 15 residues. Per germline, CDR1 SGHAT and CDR2 FQNNGV. The V and J ends lost 5 bases and 9 bases, in that order; junction bases with no gene match: 12. CDR3 coding DNA: TGTGCCAGCAGCCCGCCCGGGGACAGGGGGTGGGGGCAGTACTTC. Its translation: CASSPPGDRGWGQYF.

This chain joins TRBV29-1 and TRBJ1-1, with TRBD1 as a possible D gene (5 bases). Germline-derived CDR1 and CDR2 are SQVTM and ANQGSEA. V was cut by 0 bases and J by 11 bases, with 10 bases left in between. The CDR3 totals 11 residues. In DNA, the CDR3 is TGCAGCGTTGAAGATGCTGGGGGTGCTTTCTTT. Encoded protein: CSVEDAGGAFF.

V is TRBV5-8 and J is TRBJ2-3, with 9 positions matching TRBD2. The CDR3 totals 18 residues. Germline CDR1 and CDR2: SGHTS and YDEGEE. V lost 0 bases, J lost 0 bases, and 8 bases stayed unmatched. CDR3 region: CASSLVRSSGESTDTQYF. The DNA of the CDR3 is TGTGCCAGCAGCTTGGTGAGGTCTAGCGGGGAGAGCACAGATACGCAGTATTTT.

By share of the sample, this clone is medium-sized. The V and J genes are TRBV30 and TRBJ1-4; 8 bases fit TRBD1. Germline assignment: CDR1 GTSNPN and CDR2 SVGIG (reference sequence). There are 13 residues in the CDR3. Trimming cost V 4 bases and J 8 bases; bases outside gene matches: 6. CDR3 protein: CAWTGTGSEKLFF. The CDR3 bases are TGTGCCTGGACCGGGACAGGAAGCGAAAAACTGTTTTTT.

This clone has just a few counts. CDR3 region: CASSGPAGLAGETYEQYF. For the CDR3, the DNA is TGTGCCAGCAGCGGTCCCGCTGGACTAGCGGGGGAGACTTACGAGCAGTACTTC. This chain joins TRBV7-9 and TRBJ2-6; 13 nucleotides line up with TRBD2. The DNA end favors TRBJ2-7, so the J call may be wrong. CDR1 is SEHNR and CDR2 is FQNEAQ in the germline V gene (reference sequence). The CDR3 runs to 18 residues.

The CDR3 loop is CASSLDRLAGAYNEQFF. DNA for the CDR3: TGTGCCAGCAGCTTAGATCGGCTAGCGGGGGCCTACAATGAGCAGTTCTTC. The V and J genes are TRBV7-9 and TRBJ2-1; 10 positions agree with TRBD2. CDR1 is SEHNR, CDR2 FQNEAQ, per germline (reference sequence). Trimming removed 1 base from V and 2 bases from J; junction bases left unmatched: 5. The CDR3 contains 17 residues.

Concerning this clone itself: Just one base apart from a much larger clone, this may be a read error. This chain connects TRBV4-3 to TRBJ2-3; D may be TRBD2 (6 bases). This CDR3 contains 16 residues. The V end was cut by 0 bases, the J end by 4 bases, with 14 bases between. CDR1 LGHNA and CDR2 YSLEER come from the germline V gene. The CDR3 nucleotides are TGCGCCAGCAGCCAAGACAGCGGGTATACAGCAGATACGCAGTATTTT. Residues: CASSQDSGYTADTQYF.

The chain has TRBV6-5 and TRBJ1-6, with 11 bases aligning to TRBD1. V was pared by 5 bases and J by 9 bases, with 3 bases of the junction left unmatched. The CDR3 is made up of 14 amino acids. Germline CDR1 and CDR2: MNHEY and SVGAGI. The CDR3 DNA sequence: TGTGCCAGCAGTGAAGGGACAGGGGGTTCACCCCTCCACTTT. This encodes CASSEGTGGSPLHF.